By frequency in the sample, the clone carrying this T cell receptor (beta chain) is medium-sized (0.01 to 0.1%). Two rounds of multiplex PCR amplified TCR beta CDR3 from genomic DNA. During first-round PCR, primers specific to each TRBV and TRBJ gene were used. Via MiXCR, TCRdb re-called the multiplex PCR reads, giving one row per CDR3 protein. The sample contains about 19,000 distinct CDR3 sequences, 40% to 55% of which appear only once. The data originate from a study of prognosis after radiotherapy for stage I lung cancer. Looking at the study overall: Squamous cell carcinoma tumors occurred in about 7 patients, adenocarcinoma in roughly 13.

Germline V CDR1 and CDR2: GTSNPN, SVGIG (reference sequence). The CDR3 covers 17 residues. The J segment lost 3 bases and the V segment lost 2 bases, leaving 11 bases of the junction unmatched. This chain uses TRBV30 with TRBJ2-7; 12 nucleotides match TRBD2. Sequencing was performed on PBMCs, taken before or after stereotactic body radiation therapy (not recorded which). This TCR was recovered from a donor aged 50 or older with non-small cell lung cancer. The CDR3 coding sequence is TGTGCCTGGAGTCCCCCAAATACTAGCGGGAGGTTCTACGAGCAGTACTTC. The encoded protein is CAWSPPNTSGRFYEQYF.